The TCR beta chain under discussion was sequenced for a study of pediatric ulcerative colitis (dated by TCRdb to about 2019). Regarding the study in general: From 8 or 9 newly diagnosed, treatment-naive pediatric ulcerative colitis patients and a few non-IBD control children, paired blood and rectal samples were collected. Findings and caveats that apply to the study as a whole: Significantly higher autologous blood-rectal clonal overlap was found in ulcerative colitis patients than in controls, which suggested increased T cell trafficking to inflamed tissue. A couple of rectal CDR3 clonotypes were found in every ulcerative colitis patient but in no control. Features of the rectal repertoire distinguished controls, mild-moderate colitis patients and acute severe colitis patients, and in acute severe colitis, rectal diversity was reduced because of clonal expansions. Because the repertoires came from total lymphocyte DNA, rare subsets such as regulatory T cells may have patterns that are not reflected. For technical reasons, substantially fewer templates were yielded by the blood samples of a couple of patients, and these blood samples were excluded from blood-rectal overlap analysis. Blood-derived T cells may have been included in the rectal pinch biopsies, particularly in patients with overt colitis. With only a few individuals, the healthy control group was small.

As to this clone: The specificity of this receptor is unknown. No qualities accompany the bases; no much larger clone lies one base away.

Trimming takes 3 bases from V and 4 bases from J, and the germline ends sit 11 bases apart. The CDR3 starts with the cysteine, ends with the phenylalanine, and has 14 residues. The sequence is cut down to CDR3 DNA, 42 bases in frame from base 1. The germline V gene supplies CDR1 SGHRS and CDR2 YFSETQ. Rearranged CDR3 beta regions were amplified from genomic DNA with multiplex V and J primers using the immunoSEQ TRB Survey service. To keep depth equal across samples, survey-level sequencing depth of up to 500,000 reads per sample was applied. Libraries were purified, pooled and sequenced on Illumina technology. The published analysis was carried out like this. Productive clonality, sample overlap, pairwise scatters, CDR3 beta length, V/D/J gene usage and productiveness were assessed with immunoSEQ online tools. Calculated diversity was defined as the number of unique rearrangements divided by total templates times 100, and Shannon and Simpson indices were additionally computed. For principal component analysis, Z-score normalized data were analyzed with the R prcomp function and the ggbiplot package. Morisita's index was used to measure clonal overlap between blood and rectum within each subject. In its TCRdb copy, this immuneACCESS table keeps in-frame sequences only and misses some clones. Where compared with another copy, unresolved V genes explain less than half of these, and the others have no known cause. V and J calls and clone size are those listed in that table; D and trimming were worked out from the DNA. The sample profile shows 16,000 or so clones; roughly 80% of them were found once. Of the sample, just over 7.5% falls within the top ten clones.

During colonoscopy, one to two pinch biopsies were obtained from the rectum for research. Controls underwent colonoscopy for suspected IBD, had macroscopically and histologically normal endoscopy, and were not diagnosed with IBD within the following year. Before DNA isolation, rectal biopsies were subjected to proteinase K digestion. The Wizard kit (Promega) was used to extract genomic DNA from the blood and intestinal samples. The chain employs TRBV5-1 and TRBJ2-1; a tentative D match to TRBD2 spans 6 bases. The sequencing input was gut tissue. The source of this sequence is a boy under 18 who was a control in a study of pediatric ulcerative colitis. The CDR3 region reads CASSWRAGYNEQFF. At the DNA level, the sequence is TGCGCCAGCAGCTGGAGGGCGGGGTACAATGAGCAGTTCTTC.